This T cell receptor beta chain is drawn from a study of blood T cell repertoires in COVID-19. Across the study: Acute and convalescent COVID-19 specimens originated in the United States, Italy and Spain. Sources were T cells, B-cell-depleted T cells, or PBMCs; the material itself was cDNA or gDNA.

Germline loops: CDR1 SNHLY, CDR2 FYNNEI. This CDR3 region has 15 residues. V lost 7 bases, J lost 3 bases, and 9 bases stayed unmatched. Original handling: Nucleated cell counts were estimated from reference gene primer amplification. Using immunoSEQ multiplex PCR, the repertoire was profiled, and TCRdb retains in-frame clones only, with some absent. V and J calls and clone size come straight from that table; D and trimming were deduced from the DNA. This table holds roughly 100,000 clones, roughly 91% found once. Sequenced: peripheral blood. The rearrangement uses TRBV2 and TRBJ1-2; 9 nucleotides line up with TRBD1. The clonotype was recovered from a human donor in a cohort sampled during active COVID-19. The CDR3, as DNA: TGTGCCAGCACAGGGCTACAGGGGGCTCACTATGGCTACACCTTC. The encoded protein is CASTGLQGAHYGYTF.